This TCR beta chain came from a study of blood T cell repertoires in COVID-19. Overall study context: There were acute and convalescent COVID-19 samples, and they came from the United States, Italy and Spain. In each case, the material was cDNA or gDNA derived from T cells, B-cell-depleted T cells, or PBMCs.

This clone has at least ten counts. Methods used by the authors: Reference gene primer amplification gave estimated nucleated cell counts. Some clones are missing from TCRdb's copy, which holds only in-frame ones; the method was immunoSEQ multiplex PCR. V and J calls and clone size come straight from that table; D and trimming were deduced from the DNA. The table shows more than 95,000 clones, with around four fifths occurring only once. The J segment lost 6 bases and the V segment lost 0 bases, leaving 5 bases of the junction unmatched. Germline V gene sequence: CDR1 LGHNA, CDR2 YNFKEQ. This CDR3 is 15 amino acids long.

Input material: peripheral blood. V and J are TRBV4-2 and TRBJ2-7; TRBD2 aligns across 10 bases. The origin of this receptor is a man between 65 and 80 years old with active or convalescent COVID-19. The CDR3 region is CASSQDNSGGAEQYF. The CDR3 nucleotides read TGTGCCAGCAGCCAAGATAACAGCGGGGGGGCCGAGCAGTACTTC.